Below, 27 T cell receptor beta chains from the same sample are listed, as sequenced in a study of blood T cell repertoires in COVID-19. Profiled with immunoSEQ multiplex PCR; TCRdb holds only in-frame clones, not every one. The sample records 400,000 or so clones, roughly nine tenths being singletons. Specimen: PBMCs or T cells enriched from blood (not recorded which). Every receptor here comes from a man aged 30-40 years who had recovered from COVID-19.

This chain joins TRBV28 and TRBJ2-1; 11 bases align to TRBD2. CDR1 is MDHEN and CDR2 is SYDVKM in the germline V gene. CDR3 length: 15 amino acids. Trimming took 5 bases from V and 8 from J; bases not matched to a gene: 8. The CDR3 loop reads CASSPLGTSGDEQFF. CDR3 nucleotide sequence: TGTGCCAGCAGTCCCTTAGGGACTAGCGGAGATGAGCAGTTCTTC.

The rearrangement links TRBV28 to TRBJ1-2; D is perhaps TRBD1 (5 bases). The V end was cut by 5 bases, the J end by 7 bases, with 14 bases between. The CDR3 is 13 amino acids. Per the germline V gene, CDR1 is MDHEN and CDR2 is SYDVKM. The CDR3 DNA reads TGTGCCAGCAGTGTGGGGGGAAGGGCTGGCTACACCTTC. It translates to CASSVGGRAGYTF.

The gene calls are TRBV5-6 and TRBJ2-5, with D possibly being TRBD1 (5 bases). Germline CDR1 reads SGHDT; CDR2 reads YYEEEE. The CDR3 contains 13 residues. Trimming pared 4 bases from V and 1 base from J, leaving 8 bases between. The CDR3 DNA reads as TGTGCCAGCAGCGGCGACAGCCAAGAGACCCAGTACTTC. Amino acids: CASSGDSQETQYF. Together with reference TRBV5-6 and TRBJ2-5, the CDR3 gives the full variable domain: DAGVTQSPTHLIKTRGQQVTLRCSPKSGHDTVSWYQQALGQGPQFIFQYYEEEERQRGNFPDRFSGHQFPNYSSELNVNALLLGDSALYLCASSGDSQETQYFGPGTRLLVL.

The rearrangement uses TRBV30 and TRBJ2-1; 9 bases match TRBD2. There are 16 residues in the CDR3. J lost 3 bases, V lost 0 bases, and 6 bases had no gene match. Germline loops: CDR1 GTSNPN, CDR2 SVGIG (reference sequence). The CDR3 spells CAWSVRWREGYNEQFF. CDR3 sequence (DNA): TGTGCCTGGAGTGTACGTTGGCGGGAGGGCTACAATGAGCAGTTCTTC.

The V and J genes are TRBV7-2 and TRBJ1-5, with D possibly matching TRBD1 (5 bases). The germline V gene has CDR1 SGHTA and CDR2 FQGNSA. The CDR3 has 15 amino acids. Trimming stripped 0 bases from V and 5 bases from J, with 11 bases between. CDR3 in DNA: TGTGCCAGCAGCTTAGCGTGGGGCCCACATCAGCCCCAGCATTTT. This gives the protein CASSLAWGPHQPQHF.

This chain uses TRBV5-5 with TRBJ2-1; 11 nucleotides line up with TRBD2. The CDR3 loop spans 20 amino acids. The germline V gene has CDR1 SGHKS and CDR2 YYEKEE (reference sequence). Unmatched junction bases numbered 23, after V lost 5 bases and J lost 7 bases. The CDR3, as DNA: TGTGCCAGCAGTTCGGCCTTTACTAGCGGGAGTCAGGGGGTCTTAAATGAGCAGTTCTTC. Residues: CASSSAFTSGSQGVLNEQFF.

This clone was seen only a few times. The DNA for the CDR3 is TGTGCCAGCAGCTTGAGGGTAGGAATCGGAGGAAACACCATATATTTT. Translating it yields CASSLRVGIGGNTIYF. This chain joins TRBV13 and TRBJ1-3, with D unclear. The CDR3 consists of 16 residues. V lost 3 bases to trimming and J lost 4 bases, with 16 bases between them. Germline assignment: CDR1 PRHDT and CDR2 FYEKMQ (reference sequence).

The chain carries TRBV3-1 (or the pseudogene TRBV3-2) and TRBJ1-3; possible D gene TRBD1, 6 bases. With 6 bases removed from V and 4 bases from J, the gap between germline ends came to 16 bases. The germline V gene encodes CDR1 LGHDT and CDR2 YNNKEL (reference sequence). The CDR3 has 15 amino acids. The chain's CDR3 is CASSPDTGHGNTIYF. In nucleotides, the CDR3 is TGTGCCAGCAGTCCTGATACAGGGCACGGAAACACCATATATTTT.

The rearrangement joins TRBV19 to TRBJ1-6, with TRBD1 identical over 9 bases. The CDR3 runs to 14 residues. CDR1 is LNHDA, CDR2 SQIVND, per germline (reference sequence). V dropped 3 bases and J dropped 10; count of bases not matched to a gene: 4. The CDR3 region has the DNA TGTGCCAGTAGTATGGGACAGGGAAGATCACCCCTCCACTTT. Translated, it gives CASSMGQGRSPLHF.

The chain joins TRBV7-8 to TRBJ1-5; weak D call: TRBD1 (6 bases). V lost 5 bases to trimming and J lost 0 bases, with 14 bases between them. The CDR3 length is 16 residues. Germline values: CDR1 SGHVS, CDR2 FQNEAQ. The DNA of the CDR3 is TGTGCCAGCAGCCCCTGGGGGCAGGGTAGCAATCAGCCCCAGCATTTT. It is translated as CASSPWGQGSNQPQHF.

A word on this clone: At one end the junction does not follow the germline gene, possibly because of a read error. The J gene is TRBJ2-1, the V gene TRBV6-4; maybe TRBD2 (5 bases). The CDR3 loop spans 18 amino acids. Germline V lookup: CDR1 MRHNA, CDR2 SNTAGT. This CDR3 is CASRDWRMGARHRNEQFF. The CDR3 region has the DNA TGTGCCAGCAGAGACTGGCGAATGGGAGCCAGGCATCGGAATGAGCAGTTCTTC.

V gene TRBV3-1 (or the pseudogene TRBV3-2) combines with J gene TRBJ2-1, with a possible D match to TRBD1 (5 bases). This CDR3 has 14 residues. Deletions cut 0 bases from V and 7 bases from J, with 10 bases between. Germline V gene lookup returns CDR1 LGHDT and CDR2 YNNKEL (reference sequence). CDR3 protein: CASSQEAGRNEQFF. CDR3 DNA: TGTGCCAGCAGCCAAGAGGCAGGGCGAAATGAGCAGTTCTTC.

CDR3 in DNA: TGTGCCAGCTCACTCGACAGGGGCCCGAACACTGAAGCTTTCTTT. It encodes CASSLDRGPNTEAFF. This sequence joins TRBV18 and TRBJ1-1; 8 bases fit TRBD1. CDR1 is KGHSH and CDR2 is LQKENI in the germline V gene. J was trimmed by 1 base and V by 4 bases; bases with no gene match: 5. This CDR3 has 15 residues.

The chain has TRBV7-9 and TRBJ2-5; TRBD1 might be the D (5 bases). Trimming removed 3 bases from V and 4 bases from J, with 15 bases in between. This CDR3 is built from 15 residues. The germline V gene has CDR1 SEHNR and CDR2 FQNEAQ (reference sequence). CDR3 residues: CASSLGHSGLETQYF. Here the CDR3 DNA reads TGTGCCAGCAGCTTGGGCCACTCAGGGCTAGAGACCCAGTACTTC. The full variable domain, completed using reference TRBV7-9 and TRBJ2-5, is DTGVSQNPRHKITKRGQNVTFRCDPISEHNRLYWYRQTLGQGPEFLTYFQNEAQLEKSRLLSDRFSAERPKGSFSTLEIQRTEQGDSAMYLCASSLGHSGLETQYFGPGTRLLVL.

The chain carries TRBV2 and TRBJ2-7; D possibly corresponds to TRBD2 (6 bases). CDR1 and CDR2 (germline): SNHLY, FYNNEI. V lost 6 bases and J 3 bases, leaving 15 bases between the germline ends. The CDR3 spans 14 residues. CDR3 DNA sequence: TGTGCCAGCAGGGGTAGCGGAGGTAGCTACGAGCAGTACTTC. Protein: CASRGSGGSYEQYF.

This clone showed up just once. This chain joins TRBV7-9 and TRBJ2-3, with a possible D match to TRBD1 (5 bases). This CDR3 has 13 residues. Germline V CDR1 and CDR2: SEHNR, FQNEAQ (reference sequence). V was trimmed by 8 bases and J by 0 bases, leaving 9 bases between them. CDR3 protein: CASRQGSTDTQYF. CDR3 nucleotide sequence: TGTGCCAGCCGGCAGGGAAGCACAGATACGCAGTATTTT. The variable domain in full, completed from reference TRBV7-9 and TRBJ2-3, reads DTGVSQNPRHKITKRGQNVTFRCDPISEHNRLYWYRQTLGQGPEFLTYFQNEAQLEKSRLLSDRFSAERPKGSFSTLEIQRTEQGDSAMYLCASRQGSTDTQYFGPGTRLTVL.

Here the CDR3 reads CATRGPQSGGSYEQYF. As DNA, the CDR3 is TGTGCCACAAGAGGACCCCAGAGCGGGGGGTCCTACGAGCAGTACTTC. The rearrangement uses TRBV15 and TRBJ2-7; 9 bases line up with TRBD2. The CDR3 totals 16 residues. Germline trimming cut 9 bases from V and 1 base from J; bases unmatched to any gene: 13. Germline V gene lookup returns CDR1 LNHNV and CDR2 YYDKDF (reference sequence).

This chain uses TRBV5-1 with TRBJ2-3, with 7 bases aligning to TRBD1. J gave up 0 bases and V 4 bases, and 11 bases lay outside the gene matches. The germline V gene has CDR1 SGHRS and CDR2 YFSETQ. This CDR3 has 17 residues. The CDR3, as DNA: TGCGCCAGCAGCCCCCTAGGGGGCAGAACTAGCACAGATACGCAGTATTTT. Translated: CASSPLGGRTSTDTQYF.

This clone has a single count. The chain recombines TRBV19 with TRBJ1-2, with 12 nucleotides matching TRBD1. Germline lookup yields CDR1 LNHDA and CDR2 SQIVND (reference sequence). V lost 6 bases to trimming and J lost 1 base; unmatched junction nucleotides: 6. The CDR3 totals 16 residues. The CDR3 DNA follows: TGTGCCAGTAGGGCGGGACAGGGGGCTTTTAACTATGGCTACACCTTC. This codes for CASRAGQGAFNYGYTF.

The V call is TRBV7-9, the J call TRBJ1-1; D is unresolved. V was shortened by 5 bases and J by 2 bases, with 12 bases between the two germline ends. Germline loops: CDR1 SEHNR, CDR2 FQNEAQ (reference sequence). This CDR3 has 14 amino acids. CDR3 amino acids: CASSVKTLNTEAFF. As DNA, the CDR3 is TGTGCCAGCAGCGTAAAGACACTTAACACTGAAGCTTTCTTT.

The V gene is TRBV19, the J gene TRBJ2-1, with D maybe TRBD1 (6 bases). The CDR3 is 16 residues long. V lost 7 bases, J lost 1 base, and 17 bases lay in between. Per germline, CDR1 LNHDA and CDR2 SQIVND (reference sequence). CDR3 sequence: CASMGALASSYNEQFF. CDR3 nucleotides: TGTGCCAGTATGGGGGCGTTAGCGAGTTCCTACAATGAGCAGTTCTTC.

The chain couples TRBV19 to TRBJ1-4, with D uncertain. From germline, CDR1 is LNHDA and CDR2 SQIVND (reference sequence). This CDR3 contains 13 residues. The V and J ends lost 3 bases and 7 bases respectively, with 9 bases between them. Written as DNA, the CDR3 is TGTGCCAGTAGTATGAGAGGGAGTGAAAAACTGTTTTTT. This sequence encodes CASSMRGSEKLFF.

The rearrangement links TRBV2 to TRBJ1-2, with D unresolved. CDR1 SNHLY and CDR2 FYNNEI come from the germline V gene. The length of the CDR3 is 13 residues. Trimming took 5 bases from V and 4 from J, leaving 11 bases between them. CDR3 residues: CASSTSGSYGYTF. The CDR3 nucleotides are TGTGCCAGCAGTACTTCCGGGTCCTATGGCTACACCTTC.

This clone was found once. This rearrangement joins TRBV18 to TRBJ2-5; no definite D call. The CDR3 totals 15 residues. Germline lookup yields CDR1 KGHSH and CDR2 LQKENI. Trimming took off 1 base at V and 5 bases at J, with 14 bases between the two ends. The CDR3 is CASSPQDARLETQYF. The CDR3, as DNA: TGTGCCAGCTCACCACAGGATGCCAGGTTGGAGACCCAGTACTTC.

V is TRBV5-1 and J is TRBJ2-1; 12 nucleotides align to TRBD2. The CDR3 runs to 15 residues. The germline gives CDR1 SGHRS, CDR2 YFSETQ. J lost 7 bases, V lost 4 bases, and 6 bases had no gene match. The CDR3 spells CASSKTSGSWNEQFF. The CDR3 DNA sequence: TGCGCCAGCAGCAAGACTAGCGGGAGTTGGAATGAGCAGTTCTTC.

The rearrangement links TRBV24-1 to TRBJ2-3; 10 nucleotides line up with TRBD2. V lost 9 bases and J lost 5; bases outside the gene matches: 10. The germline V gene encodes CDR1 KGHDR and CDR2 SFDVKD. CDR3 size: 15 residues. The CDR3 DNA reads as TGTGCCACCGGCCTAGCGGGAGAGGCGGTAGATACGCAGTATTTT. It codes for CATGLAGEAVDTQYF.

The CDR3 sequence: CASSGTSGRLGELFF. In DNA form, the CDR3 reads TGTGCCAGCAGTGGGACTAGCGGGAGATTAGGGGAGCTGTTTTTT. This rearrangement joins TRBV2 to TRBJ2-2, with 13 bases that match TRBD2. The germline V gene encodes CDR1 SNHLY and CDR2 FYNNEI. The CDR3 consists of 15 residues. Germline trimming cut 4 bases from V and 8 bases from J; bases unmatched to any gene: 4.